This T cell receptor (beta chain) was sequenced for a study of cytotoxic CD8 clonotypes in ibrutinib-treated CLL. The study's findings and limits: Contraction or stability on treatment characterized the public clonotypes, which were uncommon.

Profiling relied on immunoSEQ multiplex PCR, and the TCRdb table lists in-frame clones only, not all of them. Here the sample spans tens of thousands of clones, about 47% being singletons. TCR beta libraries used about 1.9 micrograms of genomic DNA from cryopreserved PBMCs. The count of this clone is one. Antigen specificity is unknown. Per the germline V gene, CDR1 is MNHNS and CDR2 is SASEGT. Losses at the gene ends were 7 bases for V and 5 bases for J; bases not matched to a gene: 5. This CDR3 is built from 14 residues. The sample in question was PBMCs, obtained before ibrutinib treatment. The source of this sequence is a human donor with chronic lymphocytic leukemia. The chain is built from TRBV6-1 and TRBJ1-4, with TRBD1 matching over 9 bases. The CDR3 DNA is TGTGCCAGCACTACGGGACAGGGAAATGAAAAACTGTTTTTT. Protein: CASTTGQGNEKLFF.